These T cell receptor beta chains were read from a single sample in a study of post-analysis software for immune sequencing data. TCRdb re-derived calls from the PCR reads in MiXCR, one entry per CDR3 protein. This table has 150,000 to 200,000 distinct CDR3 sequences, 30% appearing once. Sequenced material: blood. These receptors all stem from a girl aged 5-17 years with multiple sclerosis. Each CDR3 is given with its conserved first and last residue. A D gene is named only where the DNA matches it firmly. Size tells how often a clone was seen (once, few, many) or the class of an expanded clone, and some rows leave it out.

d_call	v_call	clone_size	j_call	cdr3_nt	cdr3_aa
NA	TRBV28	many	TRBJ2-7	TGTGCCAGCAGTTTACAACGTAGCTCCTACGAGCAGTACTTC	CASSLQRSSYEQYF
NA	TRBV27	many	TRBJ1-2	TGTGCCAGCAGCGGGGGGGGCATAGGTGGCTACACCTTC	CASSGGGIGGYTF
TRBD2	TRBV7-9	NA	TRBJ2-7	TGTGCCAGCAGCCCGACGAGCGGGGATCTCTACGAGCAGTACTTC	CASSPTSGDLYEQYF
NA	TRBV30	few	TRBJ2-5	TGTGCCAGGGGTTTGGAGACCCAGTACTTC	CARGLETQYF
TRBD1	TRBV12-3/TRBV12-4	few	TRBJ1-6	TGTGCCAGCAGTTTAAGGGGGGGACAGGGGTTTTCACCCCTCCACTTT	CASSLRGGQGFSPLHF
NA	TRBV6-1	once	TRBJ2-5	TGTGCCAGCAGTCCGGGACTTAGCAGGGAGACCCAGTACTTC	CASSPGLSRETQYF
NA	TRBV5-6	many	TRBJ2-1	TGTGCCAGCAGCTTGTTGAATGAGCAGTTCTTC	CASSLLNEQFF
NA	TRBV27	NA	TRBJ2-1	TGTGCCAGCAGTTTAACCTTCGGCGGACGGGGCAATGAGCAGTTCTTC	CASSLTFGGRGNEQFF
NA	TRBV6-5	many	TRBJ2-1	TGTGCCAGCAGTTACTCGGGTAGGAATGAGCAGTTCTTC	CASSYSGRNEQFF
TRBD2	TRBV5-1	NA	TRBJ2-4	TGCGCCAGCAGCTCGGCGACTAGCGGGGTTGACATTCAGTACTTC	CASSSATSGVDIQYF
TRBD2	TRBV5-1	many	TRBJ2-5	TGCGCCAGCAGCGGGCTAGCGGACAACCAAGAGACCCAGTACTTC	CASSGLADNQETQYF
NA	TRBV27	few	TRBJ1-2	TGTGCCAGCCGGGCACCCAGGGTTGACTATGGCTACACCTTC	CASRAPRVDYGYTF
TRBD2	TRBV6-5	many	TRBJ2-7	TGTGCCAGCAGTCCCCGAACTAGCGTCGTCTACGAGCAGTACTTC	CASSPRTSVVYEQYF
TRBD1	TRBV15	NA	TRBJ1-4	TGTACCACCAGGACAGGGGGAAGCGTAAAAGAAAAACTGTTTTTT	CTTRTGGSVKEKLFF
NA	TRBV6-2/TRBV6-3	NA	TRBJ2-2	TGTGCCAGCAGTCACGGGACATCGAACACCGGGGAGCTGTTTTTT	CASSHGTSNTGELFF
NA	TRBV12-3/TRBV12-4	many	TRBJ1-1	TGTGCCAGCAGTTTAGTTGGGACTGAAGCTTTCTTT	CASSLVGTEAFF
TRBD2	TRBV5-5	NA	TRBJ2-3	TGTGCCAGCAGCTTCTTTCTCCCAGCGGGAGGAGACGTTTACACAGATACGCAGTATTTT	CASSFFLPAGGDVYTDTQYF
TRBD2	TRBV6-1	NA	TRBJ2-1	TGTGCCAGCACCAAACTAGCGGGAGAGGATGAGCAGTTCTTC	CASTKLAGEDEQFF
TRBD1	TRBV5-1	NA	TRBJ1-1	TGCGCCAGCTCCCGCGTTGGGACAGGGAACACTGAAGCTTTCTTT	CASSRVGTGNTEAFF
NA	TRBV5-6	many	TRBJ2-3	TGTGCCAGCAGCTTGGCCCCAGCGGGCCCCAACTCTGGATCGCAGTATTTT	CASSLAPAGPNSGSQYF
NA	TRBV15	few	TRBJ1-1	TGTGCCACCAGCAGTGGGCAGTTGAACACTGAAGCTTTCTTT	CATSSGQLNTEAFF
TRBD2	TRBV5-1	many	TRBJ2-1	TGCGCCAGCAGCTTTAAAGCGGGAGGGTGGGATGAGCAGTTCTTC	CASSFKAGGWDEQFF
NA	TRBV18	NA	TRBJ2-5	TGTGCCAGCTCACCCGAAAGACCAGAGTACCAAGAGACCCAGTACTTC	CASSPERPEYQETQYF
NA	TRBV20-1	few	TRBJ1-2	TGCAGTGCTGGGCTAGGACAAGAAAACTATGGCTACACCTTC	CSAGLGQENYGYTF
NA	TRBV6-4	few	TRBJ1-5	TGTGCCAGCAGTAACCGATGTTCCCAGCATTTT	CASSNRCSQHF
TRBD1	TRBV25-1	few	TRBJ2-1	TGTGCCAGCAGCACCGGGACAGGCCAGTCCTACAATGAGCAGTTCTTC	CASSTGTGQSYNEQFF
TRBD2	TRBV27	many	TRBJ2-7	TGTGCCAGCAGTTTCGTAACGGGAGGCTCCTACGAGCAGTACTTC	CASSFVTGGSYEQYF
TRBD1	TRBV7-2	NA	TRBJ1-1	TGTGCCGGCAGCTTAGCAGTGACAGGGCTGGTCGGAGCTTTCTTT	CAGSLAVTGLVGAFF
TRBD2	TRBV7-3	many	TRBJ2-3	TGTGCCAGCAGCCTCCTAGCGGGGACCACAGATACGCAGTATTTT	CASSLLAGTTDTQYF
TRBD2	TRBV2	many	TRBJ2-7	TGTGCCAGCAGTGAAGGTGGCGGGGGCTACGAGCAGTACTTC	CASSEGGGGYEQYF
NA	TRBV19	many	TRBJ2-7	TGTGCCAGTAGTATTACCCCAGGGGCCGAGCAGTACTTC	CASSITPGAEQYF
TRBD2	TRBV15	few	TRBJ2-1	TGTGCCACCAGCAGGGAGGGAGGGGCCCACAATGAGCAGTTCTTC	CATSREGGAHNEQFF
TRBD2	TRBV29-1	many	TRBJ2-1	TGCAGCTGGGGACTAGCGGGGGGTGAGCAGTTCTTC	CSWGLAGGEQFF
TRBD2	TRBV5-1	many	TRBJ2-7	TGCGCCAGCACCCGGGGGGAGATCGGCGGGAGTAACTACGAGCAGTACTTC	CASTRGEIGGSNYEQYF
NA	TRBV7-2	NA	TRBJ2-7	TGTGCCAGCAGCATCGCTAGCAGCTCCTACAATGAGCAGTACTTC	CASSIASSSYNEQYF
NA	TRBV29-1	few	TRBJ2-3	TGCAGCGATCTCCGGGGGAGCACAGATACGCAGTATTTT	CSDLRGSTDTQYF
NA	TRBV20-1	once	TRBJ2-3	TGCAGTACTAGAGCGCCCTGGGGCGCAGATACGCAGTATTTT	CSTRAPWGADTQYF
NA	TRBV30	NA	TRBJ1-2	TGTGCCCGCGACAGCACCTATGGCTACACCTTC	CARDSTYGYTF
TRBD1	TRBV29-1	many	TRBJ1-2	TGCAGCGTTGATGCGTCAGGGGGTGTCTATGGCTACACCTTC	CSVDASGGVYGYTF
NA	TRBV5-6	NA	TRBJ2-2	TGTGCCAGCAGCTTGGCCGGGCCCGGGGAGCTGTTTTTT	CASSLAGPGELFF
NA	TRBV2	NA	TRBJ2-1	TGTGCCAGTTCCTTGCGGGGGCTGCTGGGGAATGAGCAGTTCTTC	CASSLRGLLGNEQFF
NA	TRBV18	many	TRBJ2-5	TGTGCCAGCTCACTGCAACGGGCGGGGGCAGGAGAGACCCAGTACTTC	CASSLQRAGAGETQYF
NA	TRBV6-6	NA	TRBJ1-1	TGTGCCAGCAAGGCTGGTGAGGCTGAAGCTTTCTTT	CASKAGEAEAFF
TRBD2	TRBV7-9	many	TRBJ2-7	TGTGCCAGCAGCCCCGCAGGTGGGACTAGCGCTTCCTACGAGCAGTACTTC	CASSPAGGTSASYEQYF
NA	TRBV12-3/TRBV12-4	NA	TRBJ2-4	TGTGCCAGCAGTCTTGGCCCAGACAATGAGCAGTACTTC	CASSLGPDNEQYF
TRBD1	TRBV5-1	few	TRBJ2-7	TGCGCCAGCAGCCAACAGGGGGACGAGCAGTACTTC	CASSQQGDEQYF
TRBD2	TRBV28	few	TRBJ2-6	TGTGCCAGCAGACCCGGGGGGGCTGGGGCCAACGTCCTGACTTTC	CASRPGGAGANVLTF
NA	TRBV6-5	NA	TRBJ2-2	TGTGCCAGCACCGTGAAGGGGGGAGGGACCGGGGAGCTGTTTTTT	CASTVKGGGTGELFF
NA	TRBV20-1	NA	TRBJ1-1	TGCAGTGCTCGAGACAACCTGAGGGCTTACAACACTGAAGCTTTCTTT	CSARDNLRAYNTEAFF
TRBD1	TRBV5-5	many	TRBJ1-2	TGTGCCAGCAGCTCGGGACAGAACTATGGCTACACCTTC	CASSSGQNYGYTF
TRBD1	TRBV7-2	few	TRBJ2-7	TGTGCCAGCAGCTTAGACGGAACAGGGGGGAGCTCCTACGAGCAGTACTTC	CASSLDGTGGSSYEQYF
NA	TRBV6-2/TRBV6-3	few	TRBJ2-2	TGTGCCAGCAGTCACGGGCAGGGTAACACCGGGGAGCTGTTTTTT	CASSHGQGNTGELFF
TRBD1	TRBV20-1	many	TRBJ2-1	TGCAGTGCTAGAGATGAATGGGGGGACAGGTTCTATGAGCAGTTCTTC	CSARDEWGDRFYEQFF
TRBD1	TRBV6-5	NA	TRBJ1-2	TGTGCCAGCAGTTCGTCGGACAGGGGGCATAACTATGGCTACACCTTC	CASSSSDRGHNYGYTF
NA	TRBV20-1	few	TRBJ2-7	TGCAGTGCTGTGCAGGGGATCTCCTACGAGCAGTACTTC	CSAVQGISYEQYF
NA	TRBV7-9	many	TRBJ1-2	TGTGCCAGCAGCTTAGGAATAGACTATGGCTACACCTTC	CASSLGIDYGYTF
NA	TRBV29-1	once	TRBJ1-2	TGCGGCGCCGGGGACTATGGCTACACCTTC	CGAGDYGYTF